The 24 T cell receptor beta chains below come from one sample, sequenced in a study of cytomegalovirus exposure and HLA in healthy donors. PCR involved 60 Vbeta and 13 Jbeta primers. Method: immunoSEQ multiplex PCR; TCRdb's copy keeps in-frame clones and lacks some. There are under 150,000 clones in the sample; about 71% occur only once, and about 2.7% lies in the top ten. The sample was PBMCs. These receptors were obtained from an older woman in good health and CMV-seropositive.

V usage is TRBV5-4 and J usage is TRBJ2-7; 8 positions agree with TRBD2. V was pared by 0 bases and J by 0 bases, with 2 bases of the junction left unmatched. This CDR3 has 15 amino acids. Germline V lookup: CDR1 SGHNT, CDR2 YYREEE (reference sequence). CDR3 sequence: CASSLVAGGSYEQYF. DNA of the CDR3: TGTGCCAGCAGCTTGGTGGCGGGGGGCTCCTACGAGCAGTACTTC.

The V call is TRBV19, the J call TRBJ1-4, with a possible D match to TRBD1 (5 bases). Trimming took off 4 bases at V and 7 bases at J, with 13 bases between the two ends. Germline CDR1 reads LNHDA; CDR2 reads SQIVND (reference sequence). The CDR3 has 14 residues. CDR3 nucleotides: TGTGCCAGTAGTACAGGGCCCTCCGGTGAAAAACTGTTTTTT. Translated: CASSTGPSGEKLFF.

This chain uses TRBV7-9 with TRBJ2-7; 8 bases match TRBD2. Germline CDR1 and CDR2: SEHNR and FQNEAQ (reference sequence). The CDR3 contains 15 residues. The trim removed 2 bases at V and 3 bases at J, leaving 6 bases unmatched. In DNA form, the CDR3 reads TGTGCCAGCAGCTTATGGCGGGGGGCCATCTACGAGCAGTACTTC. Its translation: CASSLWRGAIYEQYF.

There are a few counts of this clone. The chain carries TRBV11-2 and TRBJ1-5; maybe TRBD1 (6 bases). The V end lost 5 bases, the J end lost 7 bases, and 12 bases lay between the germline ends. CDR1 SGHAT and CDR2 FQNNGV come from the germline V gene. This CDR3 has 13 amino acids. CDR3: CASSMDSFQPQHF. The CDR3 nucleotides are TGTGCCAGCAGCATGGACAGTTTCCAGCCCCAGCATTTT.

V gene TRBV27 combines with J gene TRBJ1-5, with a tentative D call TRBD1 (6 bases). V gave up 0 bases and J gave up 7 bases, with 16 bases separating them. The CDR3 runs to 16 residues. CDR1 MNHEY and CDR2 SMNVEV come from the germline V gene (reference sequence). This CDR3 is CASSLSSAPRGQPQHF. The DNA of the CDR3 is TGTGCCAGCAGTTTATCCTCAGCCCCGAGGGGGCAGCCCCAGCATTTT.

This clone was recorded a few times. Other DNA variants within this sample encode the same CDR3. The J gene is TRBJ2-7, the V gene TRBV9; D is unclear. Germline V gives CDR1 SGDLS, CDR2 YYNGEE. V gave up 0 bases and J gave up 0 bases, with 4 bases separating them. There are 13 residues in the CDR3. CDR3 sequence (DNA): TGTGCCAGCAGCGTAGGCAGCTCCTACGAGCAGTACTTC. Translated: CASSVGSSYEQYF.

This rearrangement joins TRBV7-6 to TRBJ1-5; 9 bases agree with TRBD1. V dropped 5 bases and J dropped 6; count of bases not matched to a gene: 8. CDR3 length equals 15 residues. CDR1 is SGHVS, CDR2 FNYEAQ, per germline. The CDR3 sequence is CASSERTGDAQPQHF. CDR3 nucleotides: TGTGCCAGCAGCGAACGGACAGGGGATGCTCAGCCCCAGCATTTT.

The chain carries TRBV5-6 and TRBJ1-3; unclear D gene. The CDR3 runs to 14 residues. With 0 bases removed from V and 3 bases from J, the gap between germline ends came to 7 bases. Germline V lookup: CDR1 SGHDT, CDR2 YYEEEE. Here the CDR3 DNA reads TGTGCCAGCAGCTTGGCGGTGGTTGGAAACACCATATATTTT. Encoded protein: CASSLAVVGNTIYF.

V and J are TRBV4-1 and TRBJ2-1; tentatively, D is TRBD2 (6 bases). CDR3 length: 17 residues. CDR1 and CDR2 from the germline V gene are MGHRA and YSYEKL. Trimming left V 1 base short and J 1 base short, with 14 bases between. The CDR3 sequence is CASSQGGTSRSYNEQFF. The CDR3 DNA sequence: TGCGCCAGCAGCCAAGGGGGAACTAGCCGATCCTACAATGAGCAGTTCTTC.

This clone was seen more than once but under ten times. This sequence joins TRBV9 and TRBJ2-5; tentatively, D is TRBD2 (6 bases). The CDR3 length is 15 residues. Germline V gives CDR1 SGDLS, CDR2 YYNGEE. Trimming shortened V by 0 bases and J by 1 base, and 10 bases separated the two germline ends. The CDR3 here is CASSVDSGAQETQYF. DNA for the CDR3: TGTGCCAGCAGCGTAGATTCGGGAGCCCAAGAGACCCAGTACTTC. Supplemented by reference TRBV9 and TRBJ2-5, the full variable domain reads DSGVTQTPKHLITATGQRVTLRCSPRSGDLSVYWYQQSLDQGLQFLIQYYNGEERAKGNILERFSAQQFPDLHSELNLSSLELGDSALYFCASSVDSGAQETQYFGPGTRLLVL.

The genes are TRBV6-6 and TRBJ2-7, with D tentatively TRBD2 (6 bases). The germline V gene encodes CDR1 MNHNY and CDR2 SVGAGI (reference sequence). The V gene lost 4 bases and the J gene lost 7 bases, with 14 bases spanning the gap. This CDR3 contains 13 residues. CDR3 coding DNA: TGTGCCAGCAGTTTTGGGCCCGGGGGAGAGCAGTACTTC. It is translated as CASSFGPGGEQYF.

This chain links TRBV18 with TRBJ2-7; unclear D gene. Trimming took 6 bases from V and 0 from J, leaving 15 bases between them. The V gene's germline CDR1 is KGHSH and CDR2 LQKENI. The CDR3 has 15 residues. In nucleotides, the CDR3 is TGTGCCAGCTCCTCAACAGCCACAAGCTCCTACGAGCAGTACTTC. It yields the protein CASSSTATSSYEQYF.

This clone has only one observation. CDR3 bases: TGCGCCAGCAGCCAAGACGCCTCGGCAGGGCAAGAGACCCAGTACTTC. Residues: CASSQDASAGQETQYF. V gene TRBV4-1 combines with J gene TRBJ2-5; a possible D gene is TRBD1 (5 bases). The CDR3 totals 16 residues. Trimming shortened V by 0 bases and J by 2 bases, and 13 bases separated the two germline ends. Germline V lookup: CDR1 MGHRA, CDR2 YSYEKL.

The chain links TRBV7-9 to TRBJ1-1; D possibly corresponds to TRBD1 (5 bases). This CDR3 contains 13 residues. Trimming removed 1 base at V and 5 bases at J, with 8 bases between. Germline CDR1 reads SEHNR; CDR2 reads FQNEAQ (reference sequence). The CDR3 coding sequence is TGTGCCAGCAGCTTAGAAGGGGAAACTGAAGCTTTCTTT. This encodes CASSLEGETEAFF. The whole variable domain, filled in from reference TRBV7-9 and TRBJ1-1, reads DTGVSQNPRHKITKRGQNVTFRCDPISEHNRLYWYRQTLGQGPEFLTYFQNEAQLEKSRLLSDRFSAERPKGSFSTLEIQRTEQGDSAMYLCASSLEGETEAFFGQGTRLTVV.

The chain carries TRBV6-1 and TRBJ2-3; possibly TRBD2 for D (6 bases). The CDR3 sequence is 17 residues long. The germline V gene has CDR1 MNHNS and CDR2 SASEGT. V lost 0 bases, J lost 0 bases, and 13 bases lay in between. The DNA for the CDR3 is TGTGCCAGCAGTGAAGCGTACAGGACTACTAGCACAGATACGCAGTATTTT. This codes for CASSEAYRTTSTDTQYF.

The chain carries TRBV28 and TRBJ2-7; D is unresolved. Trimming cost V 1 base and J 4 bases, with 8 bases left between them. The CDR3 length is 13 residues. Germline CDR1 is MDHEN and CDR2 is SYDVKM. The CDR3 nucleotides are TGTGCCAGCAGTTTATCATCCCAATACGAGCAGTACTTC. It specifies CASSLSSQYEQYF.

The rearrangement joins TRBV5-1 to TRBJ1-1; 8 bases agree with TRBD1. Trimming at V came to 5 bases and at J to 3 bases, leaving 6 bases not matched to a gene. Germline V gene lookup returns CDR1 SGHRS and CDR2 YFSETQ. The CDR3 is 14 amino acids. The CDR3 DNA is TGCGCCAGCAGTAGACAGGGGTTATACACTGAAGCTTTCTTT. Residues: CASSRQGLYTEAFF.

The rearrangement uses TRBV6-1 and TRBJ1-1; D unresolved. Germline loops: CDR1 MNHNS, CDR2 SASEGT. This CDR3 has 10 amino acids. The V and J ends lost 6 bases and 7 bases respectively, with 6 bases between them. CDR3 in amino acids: CASRANEAFF. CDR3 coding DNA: TGTGCCAGCAGAGCCAATGAAGCTTTCTTT.

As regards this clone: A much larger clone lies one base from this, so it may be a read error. DNA for the CDR3: TGTGCCAGCAGTTCCGGGACAGGGGCCGAGCAGTACTTC. Translating gives CASSSGTGAEQYF. V gene TRBV27 combines with J gene TRBJ2-7, with 10 bases identical to TRBD1. The V segment lost 4 bases and the J segment 6 bases; nucleotides outside the gene matches: 3. CDR3 length: 13 residues. The germline V gene has CDR1 MNHEY and CDR2 SMNVEV (reference sequence).

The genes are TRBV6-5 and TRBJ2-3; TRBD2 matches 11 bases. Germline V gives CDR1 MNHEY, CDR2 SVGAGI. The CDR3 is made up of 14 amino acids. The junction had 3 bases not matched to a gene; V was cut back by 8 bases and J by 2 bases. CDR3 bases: TGTGCCAGCTCTAGCGGGGGGTCCACAGATACGCAGTATTTT. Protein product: CASSSGGSTDTQYF.

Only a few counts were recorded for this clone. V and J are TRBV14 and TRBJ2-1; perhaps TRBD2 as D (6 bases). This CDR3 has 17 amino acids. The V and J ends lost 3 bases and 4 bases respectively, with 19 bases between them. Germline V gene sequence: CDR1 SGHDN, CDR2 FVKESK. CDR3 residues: CASSQRARQGGYNEQFF. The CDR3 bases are TGTGCCAGCAGCCAGAGGGCGCGCCAGGGAGGATACAATGAGCAGTTCTTC.

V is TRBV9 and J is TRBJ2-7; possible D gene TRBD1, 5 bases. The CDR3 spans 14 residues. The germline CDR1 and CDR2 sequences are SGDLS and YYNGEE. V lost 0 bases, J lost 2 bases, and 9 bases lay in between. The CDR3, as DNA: TGTGCCAGCAGCGTAGCTACGACAGCCTACGAGCAGTACTTC. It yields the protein CASSVATTAYEQYF.

CDR3 bases: TGTGCCAGCAGCTGGACAGGGGGCCCCGATGGCTACACCTTC. Translated, it gives CASSWTGGPDGYTF. The chain recombines TRBV7-3 with TRBJ1-2; 11 bases are a match to TRBD1. From germline, CDR1 is SGHTA and CDR2 FQGTGA. Germline trimming cut 4 bases from V and 6 bases from J; bases unmatched to any gene: 4. This CDR3 is built from 14 residues.

The CDR3: CASSLQTGGYGYTF. CDR3 DNA sequence: TGTGCCAGCAGCTTACAGACAGGGGGCTACGGCTACACCTTC. This sequence joins TRBV7-9 and TRBJ1-2; TRBD1 agrees at 10 bases. V lost 2 bases and J lost 8; bases outside the gene matches: 5. CDR3 length equals 14 residues. The germline V gene encodes CDR1 SEHNR and CDR2 FQNEAQ (reference sequence). Full variable domain (outside the CDR3, taken from reference TRBV7-9 and TRBJ1-2): DTGVSQNPRHKITKRGQNVTFRCDPISEHNRLYWYRQTLGQGPEFLTYFQNEAQLEKSRLLSDRFSAERPKGSFSTLEIQRTEQGDSAMYLCASSLQTGGYGYTFGSGTRLTVV.